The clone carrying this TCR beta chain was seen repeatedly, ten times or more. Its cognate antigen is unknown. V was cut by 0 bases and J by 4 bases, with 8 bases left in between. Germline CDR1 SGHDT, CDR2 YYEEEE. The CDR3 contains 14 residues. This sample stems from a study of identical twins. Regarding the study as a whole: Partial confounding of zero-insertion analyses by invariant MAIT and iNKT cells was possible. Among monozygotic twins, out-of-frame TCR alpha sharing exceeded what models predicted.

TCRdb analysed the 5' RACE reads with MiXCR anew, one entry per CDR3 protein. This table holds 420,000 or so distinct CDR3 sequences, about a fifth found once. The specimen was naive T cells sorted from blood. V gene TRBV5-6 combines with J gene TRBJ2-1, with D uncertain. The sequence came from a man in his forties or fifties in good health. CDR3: CASSLVRQYNEQFF. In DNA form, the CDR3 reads TGTGCCAGCAGCTTGGTAAGGCAGTACAATGAGCAGTTCTTC.